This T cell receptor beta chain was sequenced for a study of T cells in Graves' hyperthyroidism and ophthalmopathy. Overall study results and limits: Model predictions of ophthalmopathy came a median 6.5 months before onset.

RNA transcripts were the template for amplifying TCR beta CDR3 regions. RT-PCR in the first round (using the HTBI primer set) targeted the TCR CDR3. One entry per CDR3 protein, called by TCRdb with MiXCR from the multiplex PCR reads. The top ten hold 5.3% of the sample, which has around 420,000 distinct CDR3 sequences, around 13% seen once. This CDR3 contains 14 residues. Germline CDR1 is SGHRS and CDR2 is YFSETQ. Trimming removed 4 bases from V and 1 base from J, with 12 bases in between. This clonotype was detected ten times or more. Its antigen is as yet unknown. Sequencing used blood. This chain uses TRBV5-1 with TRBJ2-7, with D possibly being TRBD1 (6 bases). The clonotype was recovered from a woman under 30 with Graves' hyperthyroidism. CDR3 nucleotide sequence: TGCGCCAGCAGCCCCGACAGGCTATCCTACGAGCAGTACTTC. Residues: CASSPDRLSYEQYF.